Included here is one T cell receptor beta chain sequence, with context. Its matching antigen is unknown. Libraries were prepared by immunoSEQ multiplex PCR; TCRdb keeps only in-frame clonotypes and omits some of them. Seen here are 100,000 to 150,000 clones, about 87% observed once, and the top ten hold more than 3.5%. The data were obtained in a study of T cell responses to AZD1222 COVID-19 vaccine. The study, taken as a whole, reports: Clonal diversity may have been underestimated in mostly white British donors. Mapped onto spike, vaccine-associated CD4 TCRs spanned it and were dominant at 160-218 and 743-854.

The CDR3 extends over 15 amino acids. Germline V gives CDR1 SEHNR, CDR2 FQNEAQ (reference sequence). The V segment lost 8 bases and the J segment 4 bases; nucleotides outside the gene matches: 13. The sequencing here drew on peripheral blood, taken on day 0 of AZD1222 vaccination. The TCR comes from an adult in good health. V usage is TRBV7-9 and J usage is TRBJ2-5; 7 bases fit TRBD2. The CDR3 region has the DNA TGTGCCAGCGATCAAGGGTCGGGAGGTCTAGAGACCCAGTACTTC. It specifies CASDQGSGGLETQYF. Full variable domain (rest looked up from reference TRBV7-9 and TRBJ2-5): DTGVSQNPRHKITKRGQNVTFRCDPISEHNRLYWYRQTLGQGPEFLTYFQNEAQLEKSRLLSDRFSAERPKGSFSTLEIQRTEQGDSAMYLCASDQGSGGLETQYFGPGTRLLVL.